A selection of T cell receptor beta chains follows, all from one sample in a study of T cells expressing NK-cell markers. TCRdb reprocessed the 5' RACE reads and stores each CDR3 protein as one record, lacking DNA. This listing includes about 260,000 distinct CDR3 sequences. What was sequenced was blood T cells: a sorted CD56 or NKG2C T cell subset, CD4+ or CD8+ T cells, or bulk PBMC T cells (not recorded which). These receptors came from a man aged 18-30 years in good health. Each CDR3 is given with its conserved first and last residue.

TRBV29-1,TRBJ2-1,CSAGLAGGPNEQFF
TRBV10-3,TRBJ2-5,CAISGGRQETQYF
TRBV24-1,TRBJ2-3,CATSDQQGRRDTQYF
TRBV12-3/TRBV12-4,TRBJ2-7,CASSPRRGYEQYF
TRBV12-3/TRBV12-4,TRBJ1-5,CASTLRGWDQPQHF
TRBV29-1,TRBJ2-1,CSVDLGNRGNEQFF
TRBV7-6,TRBJ1-1,CASSDRQGMNTEAFF
TRBV5-1,TRBJ2-1,CASSVGTSGRHEQFF
TRBV6-1,TRBJ2-5,CASQGVWETQYF
TRBV19,TRBJ2-1,CASSTFGQEGDNEQFF
TRBV29-1,TRBJ1-5,CSVKTGSGQPQHF
TRBV12-3/TRBV12-4,TRBJ2-4,CASSPSGELAKNIQYF
TRBV6-1,TRBJ2-3,CASERESGDTQYF
TRBV7-2,TRBJ2-1,CASSLEASSYNEQFF
TRBV7-9,TRBJ2-7,CASSLWSQTKPYEQYF
TRBV5-1,TRBJ2-1,CASSDRTKTYNEQFF
TRBV4-2,TRBJ2-1,CASSQVTSDGNEQFF
TRBV5-1,TRBJ2-2,CASSVQGTGELFF
TRBV12-3/TRBV12-4,TRBJ2-1,CASSLRLAGIGYNEQFF
TRBV20-1,TRBJ2-7,CSATGQRDIYEQYF
TRBV7-8,TRBJ2-1,CASSITIGYGHEQFF
TRBV12-3/TRBV12-4,TRBJ1-6,CASRSTGGRSPLHF
TRBV12-3/TRBV12-4,TRBJ2-1,CASSPGTGASYEQFF
TRBV4-2,TRBJ1-1,CASSQGSRTGGNTEAFF
TRBV5-5,TRBJ1-5,CASSAEMPGQGYQPQHF
TRBV24-1,TRBJ1-5,CATSDPGSNQPQHF
TRBV30,TRBJ1-2,CAWSTGDRTYGYTF
TRBV20-1,TRBJ2-7,CSARDQSWQLGSEQYF
TRBV6-5,TRBJ2-3,CASMGRESTDTQYF